Listed below are T cell receptor beta chains from one sample, sequenced in a study of T cells in Graves' hyperthyroidism and ophthalmopathy. MiXCR, run by TCRdb on the multiplex PCR reads, gives a single entry per CDR3 protein. The sample yields over 150,000 distinct CDR3 sequences, about 15% seen once. The sample comprised blood. These receptors all come from a woman aged 45 to 65 with Graves' hyperthyroidism. The conserved cysteine and the conserved F or W are not part of the CDR3 here. D genes are given only for firm matches.

SAPTPGGEELF,TRBJ2-2,TRBV20-1,11,.
ASSPVPSSYNEQF,TRBJ2-1,TRBV28,13,.
ASSSGTGNTLH,TRBJ1-6,TRBV28,11,TRBD1
ASSFGTAIETQY,TRBJ2-5,TRBV7-6,12,TRBD1
ASSSGTANTEAF,TRBJ1-1,TRBV18,12,TRBD1
ASSYSRSGGVWREKETQY,TRBJ2-5,TRBV6-2/TRBV6-3,18,TRBD2
ATSRGLGNEQF,TRBJ2-1,TRBV15,11,.
ASSLRARGGQANEQF,TRBJ2-1,TRBV7-3,15,TRBD2
ASSLDPPTVTNSPLH,TRBJ1-6,TRBV11-2,15,.
ASSFVPGGKRHEQY,TRBJ2-7,TRBV7-9,14,.
ASSLFRQGAREQY,TRBJ2-7,TRBV7-6,13,TRBD1
SASGLAGGTSTDTQY,TRBJ2-3,TRBV20-1,15,TRBD2
ASRGLEPGQGGEGYT,TRBJ1-2,TRBV2,15,TRBD1
ASSNGQGSDTQY,TRBJ2-3,TRBV6-4,12,TRBD1
ASSQGPRGEQY,TRBJ2-7,TRBV7-9,11,.
ASSLLTGGSSYEQY,TRBJ2-7,TRBV5-1,14,TRBD1
ASSYEAGGPYEQY,TRBJ2-7,TRBV6-1,13,TRBD2
ASSPDSASSYEQY,TRBJ2-7,TRBV14,13,.
ASSQDLGTGYNSPLH,TRBJ1-6,TRBV14,15,.
ASSIATGNTEAF,TRBJ1-1,TRBV12-3/TRBV12-4,12,.
ASSLTGTGANVLT,TRBJ2-6,TRBV2,13,TRBD1
ASSTSGTGGVYNEQF,TRBJ2-1,TRBV19,15,TRBD1
ASSLWTGNNEQF,TRBJ2-1,TRBV19,12,TRBD1
ASSYATGGHYEQY,TRBJ2-7,TRBV6-1,13,.
ASSMDSYEQY,TRBJ2-7,TRBV28,10,.
ASSDRDRASDLAYEQY,TRBJ2-7,TRBV13,16,TRBD1
AISWTSGGYRGYEQY,TRBJ2-7,TRBV10-3,15,TRBD2
ATSRDKGKETQY,TRBJ2-5,TRBV15,12,.
ASSGVRGPYEQY,TRBJ2-7,TRBV2,12,TRBD1
ASSPTGTSGSYEQY,TRBJ2-7,TRBV7-9,14,TRBD2
ASSSIPGTAGNTIY,TRBJ1-3,TRBV11-2,14,TRBD1
ASSKAGYEQY,TRBJ2-7,TRBV25-1,10,.
ASSQRGEAF,TRBJ1-1,TRBV2,9,.
ASSLEVGLTDTQY,TRBJ2-3,TRBV7-9,13,.
ASSVRGDRVFNYGYT,TRBJ1-2,TRBV9,15,TRBD1
ASSGQRNTEAF,TRBJ1-1,TRBV7-2,11,.